This paragraph covers one T cell receptor (beta chain) sequence. Its antigen is not yet known. No quality values exist for individual bases; no much larger clone is one base distant. The label giving this sample's treatment or condition can be read as: allogeneic hematopoietic cell transplantation with graft depleted of TCRalphabeta T cells and CD19 B cells. The transplant recipients were children given TCRalphabeta/CD19-depleted allogeneic hematopoietic cell grafts. The library was generated by PCR. Sequencing instrument: Illumina HiSeq 2500. Molecular barcoding was employed in the preparation of TCR libraries, with unique molecular identifiers being used to normalize TCRbeta repertoire quantification. TCRdb ran its own pipeline on the public reads, namely fastp trimming at Q25 and MiXCR clone calling, and kept in-frame beta chains. Rows merge per CDR3 protein into single entries with the most common DNA and genes. This sample comprises roughly 150,000 distinct CDR3 sequences, 11% of them detected only once. Jointly, the top ten make up 13% of the sample.

The data were taken from a study of T-cell reconstitution after alpha-beta-depleted transplantation in children (dated by TCRdb to the mid-2010s). Describing the broader study: T-cell immune reconstitution after TCRalphabeta/CD19-depleted allogeneic hematopoietic cell transplantation in children was quantitatively tracked in the study by means of TCR repertoire profiling.

What the research found in general, with its limitations: Hyperexpanded clone frequencies declined over subsequent months; after one year, T-cell counts and TCRbeta diversity were mostly attributed to newly produced T cells. About two months after transplant, the apparently early recovery of alphabetaT-cell counts reportedly depended on just several hundred clones that had expanded rapidly and came from non-depleted graft cells. The high TCRbeta diversity at day 60 in some patients was ascribed to recipient T cells and intrathymic progenitors that had survived conditioning.

This clonotype originated in a boy younger than 10 with acute myeloid leukemia, due to receive a stem cell transplant. This sample comprised PBMCs, obtained before TCRalphabeta/CD19-depleted stem cell transplant.

Here is the DNA: TGTGCCAGCAGCCTTCAGACTAGCGGGGATACTAGCACAGATACGCAGTATTTT. This sequence encodes CASSLQTSGDTSTDTQYF. The chain was built from TRBV4-2 and TRBJ2-3; TRBD2 fits 11 bases in the junction. Taken from the germline V gene, the CDR1 and CDR2 loops are LGHNA and YNFKEQ. From the cysteine up to the phenylalanine, the CDR3 has a length of 18 residues. Only the CDR3 DNA is retained, 54 bases long and in frame from the first base. Trimming accounts for 4 bases at V and 0 bases at J, while the number of junction bases matched to no gene is 9.